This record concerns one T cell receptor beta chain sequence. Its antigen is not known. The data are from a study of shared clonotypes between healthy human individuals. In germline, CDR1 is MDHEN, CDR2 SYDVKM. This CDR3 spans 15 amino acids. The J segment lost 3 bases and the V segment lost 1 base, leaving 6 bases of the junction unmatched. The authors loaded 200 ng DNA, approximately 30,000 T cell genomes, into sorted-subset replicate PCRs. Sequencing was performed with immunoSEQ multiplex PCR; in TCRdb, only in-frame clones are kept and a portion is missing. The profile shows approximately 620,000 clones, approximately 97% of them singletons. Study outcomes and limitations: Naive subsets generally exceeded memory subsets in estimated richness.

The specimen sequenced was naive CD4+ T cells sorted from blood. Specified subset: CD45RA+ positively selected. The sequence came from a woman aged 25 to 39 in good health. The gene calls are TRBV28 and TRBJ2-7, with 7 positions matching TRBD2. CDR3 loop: CASSLSISGIYEQYF. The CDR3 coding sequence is TGTGCCAGCAGTTTATCTATAAGCGGGATCTACGAGCAGTACTTC.